The clone carrying this T cell receptor (beta chain) was seen more than once but under ten times. The antigen remains undetermined. This sample was included in a study of T cell repertoires in cytomegalovirus infection. About the study: Both a matching HLA type and CMV infection were indicated by public TCR beta signatures.

MiXCR, run by TCRdb on the reads, gives a single entry per CDR3 protein. The sample gives roughly 570,000 distinct CDR3 sequences, approximately 40% of which show up once; roughly 50% is in the top ten. This sequence was found in a human donor in good health (CMV status not recorded). Some clones in this sample may be carry-over from other donors' samples. Sequencing used cultured PBMCs, obtained from culture after CMV antigen stimulation.

Here the CDR3 DNA reads TGTGCCAGCAGCTCTAGGGTCGTCAGGAGAATATCTGGCTACACCTTC. This codes for CASSSRVVRRISGYTF. The chain combines TRBV7-2 with TRBJ1-2; unclear D gene. CDR1 is SGHTA and CDR2 is FQGNSA in the germline V gene. Trimming cost V 4 bases and J 7 bases, with 22 bases left between them. This CDR3 region has 16 residues. Complete variable domain (other parts from reference TRBV7-2 and TRBJ1-2): GAGVSQSPSNKVTEKGKDVELRCDPISGHTALYWYRQSLGQGLEFLIYFQGNSAPDKSGLPSDRFSAERTGGSVSTLTIQRTQQEDSAVYLCASSSRVVRRISGYTFGSGTRLTVV.